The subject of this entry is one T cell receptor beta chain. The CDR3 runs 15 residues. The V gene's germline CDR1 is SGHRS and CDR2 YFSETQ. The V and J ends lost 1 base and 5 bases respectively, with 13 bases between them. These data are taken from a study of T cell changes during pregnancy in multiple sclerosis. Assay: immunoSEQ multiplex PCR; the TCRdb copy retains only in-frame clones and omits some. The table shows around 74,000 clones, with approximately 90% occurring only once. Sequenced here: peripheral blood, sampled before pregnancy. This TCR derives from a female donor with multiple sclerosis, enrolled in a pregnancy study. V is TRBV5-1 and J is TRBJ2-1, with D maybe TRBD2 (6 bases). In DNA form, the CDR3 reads TGCGCCAGCAGCTTGTCCGGGACTCCAAACAATGAGCAGTTCTTC. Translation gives CASSLSGTPNNEQFF. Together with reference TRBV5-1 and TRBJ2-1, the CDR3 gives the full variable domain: KAGVTQTPRYLIKTRGQQVTLSCSPISGHRSVSWYQQTPGQGLQFLFEYFSETQRNKGNFPGRFSGRQFSNSRSEMNVSTLELGDSALYLCASSLSGTPNNEQFFGPGTRLTVL.